These 30 T cell receptor beta chains were all obtained from the same sample, sequenced in a study of T cells in Graves' hyperthyroidism and ophthalmopathy. TCR beta CDR3 regions were amplified from RNA. The primer set for the first-round RT-PCR of the TCR CDR3 was HTBI. Via MiXCR, TCRdb re-called the multiplex PCR reads, giving one row per CDR3 protein. The repertoire holds roughly 350,000 distinct CDR3 sequences, roughly 13% seen once, with around 32% in the top ten. The source material was blood. The receptors come from a woman aged 40 to 55 with Graves' ophthalmopathy.

There are many counts of this clonotype. The chain uses TRBV3-1 and TRBJ2-1, with D perhaps matching TRBD1 (5 bases). Germline CDR1 and CDR2: LGHDT and YNNKEL (reference sequence). The CDR3 is made up of 15 amino acids. The ends were cut back, 4 bases at V and 2 bases at J, with 12 bases in the middle. The CDR3 is CASSPDRTAYNEQFF. CDR3 in DNA: TGTGCCAGCAGCCCCGACAGAACAGCCTACAATGAGCAGTTCTTC.

This clonotype turned up a few times. The chain combines TRBV3-1 with TRBJ2-5; no firm D call. CDR3 length: 15 amino acids. Germline V CDR1 and CDR2: LGHDT, YNNKEL (reference sequence). V lost 0 bases, J lost 7 bases, and 15 bases lay in between. Here the CDR3 DNA reads TGTGCCAGCAGCCAAGATTACCGAAAAGACGCGACCCAGTACTTC. The encoded protein is CASSQDYRKDATQYF.

At least ten counts were recorded for this clonotype. The chain carries TRBV7-9 and TRBJ2-3; 8 bases line up with TRBD1. This CDR3 is built from 14 residues. CDR1 SEHNR and CDR2 FQNEAQ come from the germline V gene (reference sequence). After removal of 3 bases from V and 4 bases from J, the junction contained 3 bases not matched to a gene. In DNA form, the CDR3 reads TGTGCCAGCAGCTTCAGGGGGCAGGCAGATACGCAGTATTTT. Its translation: CASSFRGQADTQYF.

The V and J genes are TRBV5-1 and TRBJ1-2, with 8 positions matching TRBD1. Germline trimming cut 4 bases from V and 8 bases from J; bases unmatched to any gene: 13. Germline V gives CDR1 SGHRS, CDR2 YFSETQ. This CDR3 has 15 amino acids. CDR3 DNA: TGCGCCAGCAGCCCAGGACAGGGATCATCTTTGGGCTACACCTTC. The encoded protein is CASSPGQGSSLGYTF.

The sample holds a few counts of this clonotype. This rearrangement joins TRBV28 to TRBJ1-3; D is ambiguous. The CDR3 has 15 amino acids. The V end lost 4 bases, the J end lost 4 bases, and 14 bases lay between the germline ends. Germline CDR1 reads MDHEN; CDR2 reads SYDVKM. The CDR3 DNA reads as TGTGCCAGCAGTTCCCCGGGCCTAGGAGGAAACACCATATATTTT. Its translation is CASSSPGLGGNTIYF.

The table lists this clonotype with many counts. The chain joins TRBV6-1 to TRBJ1-5; unclear D gene. Trimming took 6 bases from V and 2 from J, leaving 17 bases between them. CDR1 is MNHNS and CDR2 is SASEGT in the germline V gene. The length of the CDR3 is 16 residues. CDR3 nucleotide sequence: TGTGCCAGCAGCCTAACGTTTCTTGGAGGCAATCAGCCCCAGCATTTT. Translation: CASSLTFLGGNQPQHF.

This clonotype was detected ten times or more. The CDR3 region has the DNA TGTGCCAGCAGCCAAGGGGGCGGGGTTCCAGATACGCAGTATTTT. Translated: CASSQGGGVPDTQYF. The rearrangement links TRBV3-1 to TRBJ2-3, with D tentatively TRBD2 (6 bases). Germline V gene data show CDR1 as LGHDT and CDR2 as YNNKEL (reference sequence). Trimming took 1 base from V and 4 from J, leaving 12 bases between them. The CDR3 length is 15 residues.

There are many counts of this clonotype. The chain links TRBV20-1 to TRBJ2-5; D may be TRBD1 (5 bases). With 0 bases removed from V and 4 bases from J, the gap between germline ends came to 18 bases. CDR3 length equals 16 residues. Germline assignment: CDR1 DFQATT and CDR2 SNEGSKA (reference sequence). CDR3 loop: CSARDPNGFRGETQYF. CDR3 nucleotide sequence: TGCAGTGCTAGAGATCCGAACGGCTTTAGGGGAGAGACCCAGTACTTC.

This clonotype was detected only a few times. The chain has TRBV3-1 and TRBJ2-2; D call uncertain. CDR1 is LGHDT and CDR2 is YNNKEL in the germline V gene (reference sequence). Deletions cut 1 base from V and 4 bases from J, with 13 bases between. CDR3 length: 16 amino acids. CDR3 in DNA: TGTGCCAGCAGCCAAGGAAACCTTAGGCGCACCGGGGAGCTGTTTTTT. Protein sequence: CASSQGNLRRTGELFF.

This clonotype has at least ten counts. This chain links TRBV6-6 with TRBJ2-1; TRBD1 agrees at 7 bases. The CDR3 length is 17 residues. Germline values: CDR1 MNHNY, CDR2 SVGAGI (reference sequence). V shed 2 bases and J 7 bases; nucleotides not matched to a gene: 14. This CDR3 reads CASSYLTTGSLGNEQFF. The CDR3 nucleotides are TGTGCCAGCAGTTACCTTACGACAGGGTCCCTTGGGAATGAGCAGTTCTTC.

This clonotype was found many times. This rearrangement joins TRBV13 to TRBJ2-5, with 11 bases matching TRBD2. V dropped 0 bases and J dropped 4; count of bases not matched to a gene: 4. CDR1 is PRHDT and CDR2 is FYEKMQ in the germline V gene (reference sequence). The CDR3 is made up of 16 amino acids. In DNA, the CDR3 is TGTGCCAGCAGCTTAGGCGCTAGCGGGAGGCCAGAGACCCAGTACTTC. It is translated as CASSLGASGRPETQYF.

This clonotype was found a few times. The CDR3 DNA follows: TGCGCCAGCAGACAAACCCTAGTTTTCGGGAGGGCCCGGGGCACAGATACGCAGTATTTT. Residues: CASRQTLVFGRARGTDTQYF. This chain connects TRBV4-1 to TRBJ2-3; 8 bases line up with TRBD2. CDR1 and CDR2 from the germline V gene are MGHRA and YSYEKL. The CDR3 loop spans 20 amino acids. V lost 6 bases to trimming and J lost 1 base; unmatched junction nucleotides: 21.

At least ten counts were recorded for this clonotype. This sequence joins TRBV6-2 or TRBV6-3 and TRBJ2-7, with D perhaps assigned TRBD1 or TRBD2 (5 bases each). Trimming left V 1 base short and J 6 bases short, with 13 bases between. Germline V gene data show CDR1 as MNHEY and CDR2 as SVGEGT. This CDR3 region has 14 residues. CDR3 in DNA: TGTGCCAGCAGTTACTGGGGGTTGGCGGCCGAGCAGTACTTC. It specifies CASSYWGLAAEQYF.

This clonotype was seen more than once but under ten times. As DNA, the CDR3 is TGTGCCAGCAGCGTAGGTGGGGGGGCCCTCGGGGAGACCCAGTACTTC. Its protein product is CASSVGGGALGETQYF. This chain joins TRBV9 and TRBJ2-5; possible D gene TRBD2, 7 bases. CDR1 SGDLS and CDR2 YYNGEE come from the germline V gene. The length of the CDR3 is 16 residues. V was clipped by 0 bases and J by 5 bases, with 17 bases between them.

This clonotype was recorded many times. The chain joins TRBV6-1 to TRBJ1-1, with 9 bases identical to TRBD1. CDR1 and CDR2 (germline): MNHNS, SASEGT. CDR3 length: 14 amino acids. V trimming: 5 bases; J trimming: 8 bases; junction bases outside the gene matches: 9. CDR3 bases: TGTGCCAGCAGTTCACACGGACAGGGGCGGGAAGCTTTCTTT. It is translated as CASSSHGQGREAFF.

About this clonotype: At one boundary the junction diverges from the germline segment, which might be a read error. The DNA of the CDR3 is TGTGCTAGCAGCTCACGACAGTCTCCTTGGAAAGCTACGGGCGAGCAGTACTTC. Protein sequence: CASSSRQSPWKATGEQYF. The V gene is TRBV7-7, the J gene TRBJ2-7; tentative D call: TRBD1 (5 bases). The CDR3 is 18 amino acids. The germline V gene has CDR1 SSHAT and CDR2 FNYEAQ (reference sequence).

This clonotype was seen many times. V gene TRBV19 combines with J gene TRBJ1-5, with D unresolved. The germline V gene has CDR1 LNHDA and CDR2 SQIVND (reference sequence). This CDR3 contains 15 residues. V lost 2 bases and J 6 bases, leaving 14 bases between the germline ends. The CDR3 sequence is CASSINSLRGQPQHF. In DNA, the CDR3 is TGTGCCAGTAGTATAAATTCGCTTCGGGGTCAGCCCCAGCATTTT.

This clonotype turned up a few times. The V call is TRBV5-8, the J call TRBJ1-1; no firm D call. Germline V CDR1 and CDR2: SGHTS, YDEGEE. The V end was cut by 0 bases, the J end by 0 bases, with 6 bases between. This CDR3 is 14 amino acids long. The CDR3 reads CASSLGHLNTEAFF. In nucleotides, the CDR3 is TGTGCCAGCAGCTTGGGACACCTGAACACTGAAGCTTTCTTT.

This clonotype was seen more than once but under ten times. The chain uses TRBV27 and TRBJ1-2; possibly TRBD1 for D (5 bases). This CDR3 has 17 amino acids. Per germline, CDR1 MNHEY and CDR2 SMNVEV (reference sequence). The V end was cut by 2 bases, the J end by 5 bases, with 21 bases between. CDR3 in DNA: TGTGCCAGCAGTTTACGGGGCAGGCGGATGGGCCTTTATGGCTACACCTTC. Amino acid sequence: CASSLRGRRMGLYGYTF.

This clonotype was seen only a few times. CDR3 in amino acids: CATSDPEREGPNVLTF. The DNA for the CDR3 is TGTGCCACCAGTGATCCAGAGCGGGAGGGGCCCAACGTCCTGACTTTC. The genes are TRBV24-1 and TRBJ2-6; TRBD2 aligns across 10 bases. This CDR3 region has 16 residues. Trimming took 3 bases from V and 8 from J; bases not matched to a gene: 6. The germline V gene encodes CDR1 KGHDR and CDR2 SFDVKD.

This clonotype occurred once. The chain combines TRBV3-1 with TRBJ2-5, with 10 positions matching TRBD2. J was trimmed by 4 bases and V by 0 bases; bases with no gene match: 14. Per the germline V gene, CDR1 is LGHDT and CDR2 is YNNKEL (reference sequence). The CDR3 loop spans 19 amino acids. The CDR3 loop reads CASSQDHLFSSGSSETQYF. The CDR3 DNA reads as TGTGCCAGCAGCCAAGACCACCTTTTTTCTAGCGGGAGCTCAGAGACCCAGTACTTC.

The sample holds a few counts of this clonotype. The chain is built from TRBV2 and TRBJ2-5; the D is unclear. CDR1 SNHLY and CDR2 FYNNEI come from the germline V gene. The CDR3 runs 13 residues. V gave up 8 bases and J gave up 2 bases, with 12 bases separating them. Here the CDR3 reads CASRRFRQETQYF. Written as DNA, the CDR3 is TGTGCCAGCCGGCGTTTCCGGCAAGAGACCCAGTACTTC. The full variable domain, in which reference TRBV2 and TRBJ2-5 provide the parts outside the CDR3, is EPEVTQTPSHQVTQMGQEVILRCVPISNHLYFYWYRQILGQKVEFLVSFYNNEISEKSEIFDDQFSVERPDGSNFTLKIRSTKLEDSAMYFCASRRFRQETQYFGPGTRLLVL.

This clonotype was detected only a few times. The rearrangement joins TRBV7-3 to TRBJ2-2; tentatively, D is TRBD1 or TRBD2 (5 bases each). The V gene's germline CDR1 is SGHTA and CDR2 FQGTGA. The length of the CDR3 is 14 residues. Deletions cut 10 bases from V and 10 bases from J, with 22 bases between. The CDR3 region has the DNA TGTGCCAAAACGCCGGGACCCGGCTTCCAGGAGCTGTTTTTT. It translates to CAKTPGPGFQELFF.

The sample holds many counts of this clonotype. This chain joins TRBV10-3 and TRBJ2-3; TRBD2 matches 8 bases. This CDR3 region has 16 residues. Per germline, CDR1 ENHRY and CDR2 SYGVKD. V dropped 7 bases and J dropped 2; count of bases not matched to a gene: 11. The CDR3 region has the DNA TGTGCCATCACCGAGCGGAGAGCGGGAGTCACAGATACGCAGTATTTT. Protein: CAITERRAGVTDTQYF.

This clonotype was counted many times. V gene TRBV12-3 or TRBV12-4 combines with J gene TRBJ2-3; D may be TRBD1 (6 bases). The V end was cut by 6 bases, the J end by 4 bases, with 8 bases between. CDR3 size: 12 residues. The CDR3 reads CASSWTADTQYF. The CDR3 bases are TGTGCCAGCAGCTGGACAGCAGATACGCAGTATTTT.

This clonotype was counted at least ten times. This chain uses TRBV13 with TRBJ2-3, with TRBD1 identical over 8 bases. V dropped 5 bases and J dropped 8; count of bases not matched to a gene: 12. Per the germline V gene, CDR1 is PRHDT and CDR2 is FYEKMQ (reference sequence). The CDR3 contains 15 residues. CDR3 bases: TGTGCCAGCAGCCCCCGGACAGGGCTCTCGGTTACGCAGTATTTT. Amino acid sequence: CASSPRTGLSVTQYF.

V usage is TRBV18 and J usage is TRBJ2-3; D uncertain. Trimming took 4 bases from V and 2 from J, leaving 10 bases between them. Germline V gene sequence: CDR1 KGHSH, CDR2 LQKENI. This CDR3 region has 14 residues. The CDR3 protein is CASSRARNTDTQYF. CDR3 coding DNA: TGTGCCAGCTCACGGGCTAGAAACACAGATACGCAGTATTTT.

This clonotype was observed at least ten times. The chain carries TRBV6-5 and TRBJ2-7; D uncertain. The V and J ends lost 0 bases and 0 bases respectively, with 12 bases between them. The CDR3 has 16 amino acids. The germline gives CDR1 MNHEY, CDR2 SVGAGI. The CDR3 sequence: CASSYSRFSDSYEQYF. CDR3 in DNA: TGTGCCAGCAGTTACTCTAGGTTTTCGGACTCCTACGAGCAGTACTTC.

This chain connects TRBV7-8 to TRBJ1-2; the D is unclear. The CDR3 totals 14 residues. V was pared by 1 base and J by 5 bases, with 11 bases between. The germline gives CDR1 SGHVS, CDR2 FQNEAQ. CDR3 bases: TGTGCCAGCAGCTTAGTACTTGGAGGATATGGCTACACCTTC. It translates to CASSLVLGGYGYTF.

This clonotype has only a few counts. The chain joins TRBV2 to TRBJ2-2; 9 bases fit TRBD2. Germline values: CDR1 SNHLY, CDR2 FYNNEI. The V segment lost 6 bases and the J segment 5 bases; nucleotides outside the gene matches: 7. There are 15 residues in the CDR3. CDR3 sequence: CASRADSGRTGELFF. In DNA, the CDR3 is TGTGCCAGCAGGGCGGATAGCGGGAGAACCGGGGAGCTGTTTTTT.